The 6 T cell receptor beta chains below come from one sample, sequenced in a study of shared clonotypes between healthy human individuals (TCRdb year 2020). Library preparation used the immunoSEQ multiplex PCR assay. Entries here come from immuneACCESS through TCRdb and include only in-frame sequences with V and J called. Some clones fail to appear in such tables; in the studies checked, an unresolved V gene covers under half of the shortfall, and the cause of the remainder is unknown. The sample table lists about 2.2 million clones, over 85% of them with a count of one. Over 1.5% of the sample is taken by the ten largest. CD8 naive samples were obtained by positive selection for CCR7 among CD45RO-negative cells, yielding a CD45RA+CCR7+ population from which TemRA cells were excluded. Sequencing was done on a sample of naive CD8+ T cells from PBMCs. In the paper's terms, the cell subset or site label means: CD45RA+CCR7+. The receptor set was obtained from a man aged 18-30 years in good health. Some clones in this sample may be carry-over from other donors' samples.

V gene TRBV28 combines with J gene TRBJ2-5; 14 bases are shared with TRBD2. The J call may be incorrect, as the DNA end agrees better with TRBJ2-7. The CDR3 contains 15 residues. Germline loops: CDR1 MDHEN, CDR2 SYDVKM. The CDR3 DNA reads as TGTGCCAGCAGCCTGGGACTAGCGGGAGCCTACGAGCAGTACTTC. Its translation is CASSLGLAGAYEQYF.

The chain uses TRBV7-9 and TRBJ2-1; 8 nucleotides line up with TRBD2. CDR3 length equals 16 residues. J gave up 8 bases and V 4 bases, and 13 bases lay outside the gene matches. Germline CDR1 and CDR2: SEHNR and FQNEAQ (reference sequence). In DNA form, the CDR3 reads TGTGCCAGCAGCTCGTTCACCGGGACTAGAAGGGATGAGCAGTTCTTC. It encodes CASSSFTGTRRDEQFF.

The chain has TRBV7-9 and TRBJ2-5; D not resolved. Trimming left V 8 bases short and J 1 base short, with 17 bases between. CDR3 length equals 15 residues. Per the germline V gene, CDR1 is SEHNR and CDR2 is FQNEAQ (reference sequence). The CDR3 loop is CASGEGFNGQETQYF. The CDR3, as DNA: TGTGCCAGCGGCGAAGGTTTTAATGGCCAAGAGACCCAGTACTTC.

CDR3 nucleotides: TGTGCCAGCAGCAGCTTGACAGGGCTAGACTACGAGCAGTACTTC. Protein: CASSSLTGLDYEQYF. The chain combines TRBV5-6 with TRBJ2-7; 7 nucleotides match TRBD1. The germline gives CDR1 SGHDT, CDR2 YYEEEE. Losses at the gene ends were 4 bases for V and 3 bases for J; bases not matched to a gene: 10. The CDR3 has 15 amino acids.

The genes are TRBV18 and TRBJ1-5; 10 nucleotides align to TRBD1. The CDR3 runs 16 residues. Germline V lookup: CDR1 KGHSH, CDR2 LQKENI. J gave up 4 bases and V 2 bases, and 5 bases lay outside the gene matches. The DNA of the CDR3 is TGTGCCAGCTCACCAGGGGACAGGGGTAATAATCAGCCCCAGCATTTT. Encoded protein: CASSPGDRGNNQPQHF.

V gene TRBV4-1 combines with J gene TRBJ2-5; 7 nucleotides line up with TRBD1. CDR3 length: 16 residues. V lost 4 bases, J lost 2 bases, and 10 bases stayed unmatched. CDR1 MGHRA and CDR2 YSYEKL come from the germline V gene. The CDR3 DNA is TGCGCCAGCAGCCCTGCTCGAGGGACAGCGCAAGAGACCCAGTACTTC. Translated: CASSPARGTAQETQYF.